The rows below give T cell receptor beta chains drawn from one sample of a study of T cell repertoires in cytomegalovirus infection. TCRdb recomputed calls from the reads with MiXCR, one row per CDR3 protein. In the table there are approximately 170,000 distinct CDR3 sequences, approximately 17% of which are singletons. The sequenced sample was CD8+ T cells from PBMCs. All receptors come from a human donor in good health (CMV status not recorded). Some clones in this sample may be carry-over from other donors' samples. Each CDR3 is given with its conserved first and last residue. Fields, in order: D gene, clone size, V gene, J gene, CDR3 protein, CDR3 DNA. D genes are given only for firm matches. Clone size is shown for a subset of rows, as once, few, many or a class of expanded clone.

>.|.|TRBV29-1|TRBJ2-1
CSVRPTKGLGEQFF
TGCAGCGTTAGGCCAACAAAGGGGCTCGGTGAGCAGTTCTTC
>TRBD1|many|TRBV5-4|TRBJ2-7
CASSLGWTGVYEQYF
TGTGCCAGCAGCTTGGGTTGGACAGGGGTTTACGAGCAGTACTTC
>TRBD2|.|TRBV7-6|TRBJ2-2
CASSLALAGTNTGELFF
TGTGCCAGCAGCTTAGCCCTAGCGGGAACGAACACCGGGGAGCTGTTTTTT
>.|.|TRBV11-2|TRBJ2-3
CASSLEVRPTDTQYF
TGTGCCAGCAGCTTAGAGGTGCGGCCCACAGATACGCAGTATTTT
>TRBD1|once|TRBV13|TRBJ1-2
CASSSTGGTVYGYTF
TGTGCCAGCAGCTCGACAGGGGGGACGGTCTATGGCTACACCTTC
>.|few|TRBV6-2/TRBV6-3|TRBJ2-7
CASSYGSSGNEQYF
TGTGCCAGCAGTTACGGTTCATCGGGGAACGAGCAGTACTTC
>.|.|TRBV14|TRBJ2-7
CASSQGYGLYEQYF
TGTGCCAGCAGCCAAGGTTACGGGCTTTACGAGCAGTACTTC
>.|.|TRBV7-2|TRBJ1-1
CASSPGGMNTEAFF
TGTGCCAGCAGCCCCGGGGGCATGAACACTGAAGCTTTCTTT
>.|many|TRBV7-2|TRBJ1-6
CASRLGIPTAYNSPLHF
TGTGCCAGCAGACTAGGAATTCCGACAGCCTATAATTCACCCCTCCACTTT
>TRBD1|.|TRBV7-2|TRBJ2-1
CASSSGGYEQFF
TGTGCCAGCAGCTCAGGGGGATATGAGCAGTTCTTC
>TRBD1|.|TRBV6-2/TRBV6-3|TRBJ2-1
CASTPARAGGLDEQFF
TGTGCCAGCACTCCCGCCCGGGCAGGGGGCCTCGATGAGCAGTTCTTC
>TRBD2|few|TRBV6-2/TRBV6-3|TRBJ2-1
CASRGLGLGSSSSYNEQFF
TGTGCCAGCAGAGGATTGGGACTAGGGTCTTCTAGCTCCTACAATGAGCAGTTCTTC
>TRBD2|.|TRBV27|TRBJ2-1
CASRLSRTSGSSEQFF
TGTGCCAGCAGGCTATCCCGGACTAGCGGGAGCAGTGAGCAGTTCTTC
>.|.|TRBV7-6|TRBJ2-1
CASSLGVVSSYNEQFF
TGTGCCAGCAGCTTAGGTGTGGTTAGCTCCTACAATGAGCAGTTCTTC
>TRBD1|few|TRBV7-6|TRBJ1-6
CASSSGQGGNSPLHF
TGTGCCAGCAGCTCGGGACAGGGCGGTAATTCACCCCTCCACTTT
>.|many|TRBV14|TRBJ1-4
CASSSQGHEKLFF
TGTGCCAGCAGCAGCCAGGGGCACGAAAAACTGTTTTTT
>.|many|TRBV4-3|TRBJ2-7
CASSQDPIGYEQYF
TGCGCCAGCAGCCAAGATCCAATAGGGTACGAGCAGTACTTC
>.|.|TRBV7-2|TRBJ1-1
CASSLDGSRGGNTEAFF
TGTGCCAGCAGCTTAGATGGTTCACGAGGCGGAAACACTGAAGCTTTCTTT
>.|.|TRBV19|TRBJ1-2
CASTYVTEAPAYGYTF
TGTGCCAGTACGTACGTGACAGAAGCCCCTGCCTATGGCTACACCTTC
>.|.|TRBV7-2|TRBJ2-7
CASGVGFYEQYF
TGTGCCAGCGGTGTTGGTTTCTACGAGCAGTACTTC
>.|few|TRBV7-6|TRBJ2-1
CASSHGRLGYNEQFF
TGTGCCAGCAGCCACGGGAGACTTGGCTACAATGAGCAGTTCTTC
>.|.|TRBV13|TRBJ2-3
CASSPSYTDTQYF
TGTGCCAGCAGCCCATCCTACACAGATACGCAGTATTTT
>.|.|TRBV28|TRBJ2-6
CASSLRFQGSGANVLTF
TGTGCCAGCAGTTTAAGGTTCCAAGGGTCTGGGGCCAACGTCCTGACTTTC
>TRBD2|few|TRBV7-2|TRBJ2-5
CASSLAGGVETQYF
TGTGCCAGCAGCTTAGCGGGGGGGGTCGAGACCCAGTACTTC
>TRBD2|few|TRBV12-3/TRBV12-4|TRBJ2-7
CASSPGGLAYYEQYF
TGTGCCAGCAGTCCCGGTGGACTAGCGTATTACGAGCAGTACTTC
>.|.|TRBV7-8|TRBJ2-7
CASSPRTSRYEQYF
TGTGCCAGCAGCCCCCGGACCAGTCGTTACGAGCAGTACTTC
>TRBD1|.|TRBV7-9|TRBJ2-7
CASSQPGQGKIYEQYF
TGTGCCAGCAGTCAACCGGGACAGGGAAAAATCTACGAGCAGTACTTC
>TRBD1|once|TRBV7-6|TRBJ2-7
CATSEAGGYEQYF
TGTGCCACCTCAGAGGCAGGGGGCTACGAGCAGTACTTC
>TRBD1|few|TRBV6-2/TRBV6-3|TRBJ1-1
CASTDRVKTEAFF
TGTGCCAGCACCGACAGGGTTAAGACTGAAGCTTTCTTT
>.|many|TRBV7-2|TRBJ2-2
CASSEALQGGELFF
TGTGCCAGCTCCGAGGCATTACAGGGCGGGGAGCTGTTTTTT
>.|few|TRBV6-2/TRBV6-3|TRBJ2-1
CASNDPRGGEQFF
TGTGCCAGCAATGACCCAAGGGGTGGTGAGCAGTTCTTC
>.|.|TRBV6-5|TRBJ2-5
CASSPGTQEEAQYF
TGTGCCAGCAGTCCAGGGACCCAAGAGGAGGCCCAGTACTTC
>.|.|TRBV29-1|TRBJ2-5
CSAQRPGERWETQYF
TGCAGCGCTCAAAGGCCGGGGGAAAGATGGGAGACCCAGTACTTC
>.|.|TRBV29-1|TRBJ2-1
CSVEGTPSGHEQFF
TGCAGCGTTGAAGGTACTCCCTCCGGGCATGAGCAGTTCTTC
>.|.|TRBV28|TRBJ2-1
CASSLTQHPGEQFF
TGTGCCAGCAGCCTAACTCAACACCCGGGTGAGCAGTTCTTC
>.|few|TRBV2|TRBJ2-1
CASSDRDSPYNEQFF
TGTGCCAGCAGTGACCGGGACTCCCCCTACAATGAGCAGTTCTTC
>.|once|TRBV19|TRBJ2-1
CASSIEEQDEQFF
TGTGCCAGTAGTATAGAAGAACAAGATGAGCAGTTCTTC
>.|.|TRBV12-5|TRBJ1-2
CASGSPRTAWGYTF
TGTGCTAGTGGATCGCCTAGGACGGCCTGGGGCTACACCTTC
>.|.|TRBV7-9|TRBJ2-1
CASGAAWSGSHEQFF
TGTGCCAGTGGAGCCGCCTGGTCAGGGTCACATGAGCAGTTCTTC
>TRBD1|.|TRBV7-6|TRBJ1-4
CASSRLTGGNEKLFF
TGTGCCAGCAGCCGACTAACAGGGGGTAATGAAAAACTGTTTTTT
>.|few|TRBV28|TRBJ1-2
CASDTVTGTFHANYGYTF
TGTGCCAGTGACACTGTGACGGGGACATTCCATGCTAACTATGGCTACACCTTC
>.|.|TRBV19|TRBJ2-2
CASSIDQRSPGELFF
TGTGCCAGTAGTATAGATCAAAGGTCCCCCGGGGAGCTGTTTTTT
>TRBD1|few|TRBV24-1|TRBJ2-1
CATSDFGQGGNEQFF
TGTGCCACCAGTGATTTCGGACAGGGGGGAAATGAGCAGTTCTTC